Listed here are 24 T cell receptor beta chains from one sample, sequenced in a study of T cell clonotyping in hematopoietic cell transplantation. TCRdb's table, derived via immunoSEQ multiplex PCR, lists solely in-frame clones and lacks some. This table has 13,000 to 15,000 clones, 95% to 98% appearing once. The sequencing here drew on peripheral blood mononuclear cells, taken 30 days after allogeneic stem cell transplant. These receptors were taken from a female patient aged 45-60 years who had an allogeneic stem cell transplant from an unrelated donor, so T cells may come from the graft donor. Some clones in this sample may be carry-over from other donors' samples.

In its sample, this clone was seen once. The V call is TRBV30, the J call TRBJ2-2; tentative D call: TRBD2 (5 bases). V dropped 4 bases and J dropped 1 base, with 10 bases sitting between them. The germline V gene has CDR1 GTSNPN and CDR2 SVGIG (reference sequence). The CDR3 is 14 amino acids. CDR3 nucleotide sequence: TGTGCCTGGAACGGACTCCAGAACACCGGGGAGCTGTTTTTT. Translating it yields CAWNGLQNTGELFF.

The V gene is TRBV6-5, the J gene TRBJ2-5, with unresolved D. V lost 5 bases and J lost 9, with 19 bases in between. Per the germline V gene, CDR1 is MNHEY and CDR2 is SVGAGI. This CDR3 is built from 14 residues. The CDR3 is CASSRVPGLLAQYF. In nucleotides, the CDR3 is TGTGCCAGCAGTCGGGTCCCTGGGTTATTGGCCCAGTACTTC.

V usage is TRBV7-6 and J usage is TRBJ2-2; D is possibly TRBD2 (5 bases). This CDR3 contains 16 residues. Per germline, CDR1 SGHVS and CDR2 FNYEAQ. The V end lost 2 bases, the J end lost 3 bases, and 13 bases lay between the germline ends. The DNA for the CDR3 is TGTGCCAGCAGCTTAAGTGGCGGGCGGTACACCGGGGAGCTGTTTTTT. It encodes CASSLSGGRYTGELFF. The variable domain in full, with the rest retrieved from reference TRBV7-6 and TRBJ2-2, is GAGVSQSPRYKVTKRGQDVALRCDPISGHVSLYWYRQALGQGPEFLTYFNYEAQQDKSGLPNDRFSAERPEGSISTLTIQRTEQRDSAMYRCASSLSGGRYTGELFFGEGSRLTVL.

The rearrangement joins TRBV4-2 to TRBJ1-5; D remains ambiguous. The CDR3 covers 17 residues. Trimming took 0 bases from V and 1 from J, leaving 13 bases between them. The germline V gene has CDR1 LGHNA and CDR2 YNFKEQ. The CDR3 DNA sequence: TGTGCCAGCAGCCAAGAGGTAAAGGGAACGAGCAATCAGCCCCAGCATTTT. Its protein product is CASSQEVKGTSNQPQHF.

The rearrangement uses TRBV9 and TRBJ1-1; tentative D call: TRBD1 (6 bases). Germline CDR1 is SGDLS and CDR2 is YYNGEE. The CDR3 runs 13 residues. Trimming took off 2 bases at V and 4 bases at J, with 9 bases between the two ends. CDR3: CASSVTGSTEAFF. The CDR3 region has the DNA TGTGCCAGCAGCGTCACAGGGTCCACTGAAGCTTTCTTT.

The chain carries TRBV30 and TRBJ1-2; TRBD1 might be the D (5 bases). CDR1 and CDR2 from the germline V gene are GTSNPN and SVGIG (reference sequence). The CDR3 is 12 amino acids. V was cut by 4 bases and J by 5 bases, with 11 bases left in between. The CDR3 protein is CAWMGRRYGYTF. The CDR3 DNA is TGTGCCTGGATGGGGCGGCGATATGGCTACACCTTC.

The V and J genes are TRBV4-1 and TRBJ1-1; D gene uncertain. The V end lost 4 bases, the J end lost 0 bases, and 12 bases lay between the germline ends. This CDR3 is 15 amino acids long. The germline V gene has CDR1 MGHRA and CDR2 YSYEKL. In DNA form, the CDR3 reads TGCGCCAGCAGCCTCTGGGGTGGGATGAACACTGAAGCTTTCTTT. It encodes CASSLWGGMNTEAFF.

The CDR3 DNA follows: TGTGCCAGTAGTGATCCGGGTTTGGCTTTCTTT. Translated, it gives CASSDPGLAFF. The chain joins TRBV19 to TRBJ1-1; D not resolved. The CDR3 runs to 11 residues. V was clipped by 5 bases and J by 11 bases, with 12 bases between them. Germline assignment: CDR1 LNHDA and CDR2 SQIVND (reference sequence).

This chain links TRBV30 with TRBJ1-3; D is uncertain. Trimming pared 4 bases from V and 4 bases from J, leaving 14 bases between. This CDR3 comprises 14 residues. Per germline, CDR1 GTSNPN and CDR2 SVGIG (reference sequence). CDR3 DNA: TGTGCCTGGAATGTTGTGCCCCGCGGAAACACCATATATTTT. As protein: CAWNVVPRGNTIYF.

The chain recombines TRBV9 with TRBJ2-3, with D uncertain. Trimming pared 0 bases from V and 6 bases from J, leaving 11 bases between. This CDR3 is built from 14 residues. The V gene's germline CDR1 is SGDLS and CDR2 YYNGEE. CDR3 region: CASSVGVSADTQYF. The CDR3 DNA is TGTGCCAGCAGCGTAGGGGTGAGCGCGGATACGCAGTATTTT.

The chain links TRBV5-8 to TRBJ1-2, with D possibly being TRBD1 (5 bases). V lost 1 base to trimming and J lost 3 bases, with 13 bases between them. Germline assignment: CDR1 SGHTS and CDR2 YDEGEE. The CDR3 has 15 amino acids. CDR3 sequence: CASSLKGTGYYGYTF. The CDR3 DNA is TGTGCCAGCAGCTTGAAAGGTACAGGCTACTATGGCTACACCTTC.

This CDR3 reads CASSRDRVNEQYF. As DNA, the CDR3 is TGTGCCAGCAGTCGGGACAGGGTTAACGAGCAGTACTTC. The rearrangement links TRBV7-2 to TRBJ2-7; 9 bases fit TRBD1. The CDR3 loop spans 13 amino acids. CDR1 and CDR2 from the germline V gene are SGHTA and FQGNSA. Trimming took 6 bases from V and 5 from J; bases not matched to a gene: 5. Full variable domain (outside the CDR3, taken from reference TRBV7-2 and TRBJ2-7): GAGVSQSPSNKVTEKGKDVELRCDPISGHTALYWYRQSLGQGLEFLIYFQGNSAPDKSGLPSDRFSAERTGGSVSTLTIQRTQQEDSAVYLCASSRDRVNEQYFGPGTRLTVT.

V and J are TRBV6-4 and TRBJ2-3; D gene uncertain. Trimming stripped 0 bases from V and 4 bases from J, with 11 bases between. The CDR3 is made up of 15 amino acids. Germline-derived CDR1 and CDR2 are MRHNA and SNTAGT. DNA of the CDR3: TGTGCCAGCAGTGACTCCCAATCAGGCCCAGATACGCAGTATTTT. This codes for CASSDSQSGPDTQYF.

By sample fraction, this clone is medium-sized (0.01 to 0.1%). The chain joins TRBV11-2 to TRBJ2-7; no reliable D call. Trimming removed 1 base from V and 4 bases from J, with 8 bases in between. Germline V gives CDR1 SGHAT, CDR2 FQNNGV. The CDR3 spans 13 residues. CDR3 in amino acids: CASSLARPYEQYF. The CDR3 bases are TGTGCCAGCAGCTTAGCCCGGCCGTACGAGCAGTACTTC.

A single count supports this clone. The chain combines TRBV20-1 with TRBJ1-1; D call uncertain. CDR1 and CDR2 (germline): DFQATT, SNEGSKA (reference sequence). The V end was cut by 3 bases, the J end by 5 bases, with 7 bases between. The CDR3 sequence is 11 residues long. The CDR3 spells CSASYKTEAFF. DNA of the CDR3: TGCAGTGCTAGCTACAAGACTGAAGCTTTCTTT.

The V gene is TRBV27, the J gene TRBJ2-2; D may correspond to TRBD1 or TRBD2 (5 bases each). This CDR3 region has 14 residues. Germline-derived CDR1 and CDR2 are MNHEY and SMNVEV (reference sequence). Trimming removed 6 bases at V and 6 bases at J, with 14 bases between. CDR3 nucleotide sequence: TGTGCCAGCAGGACGGTTGGGGGATCCGGGGAGCTGTTTTTT. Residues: CASRTVGGSGELFF.

CDR3 in amino acids: CASSSSGTGTEAFF. The CDR3 DNA sequence: TGTGCCAGCAGTAGTTCCGGGACAGGCACTGAAGCTTTCTTT. This chain connects TRBV27 to TRBJ1-1, with TRBD1 matching over 8 bases. CDR1 is MNHEY and CDR2 is SMNVEV in the germline V gene (reference sequence). Losses at the gene ends were 5 bases for V and 4 bases for J; bases not matched to a gene: 6. CDR3 length: 14 amino acids.

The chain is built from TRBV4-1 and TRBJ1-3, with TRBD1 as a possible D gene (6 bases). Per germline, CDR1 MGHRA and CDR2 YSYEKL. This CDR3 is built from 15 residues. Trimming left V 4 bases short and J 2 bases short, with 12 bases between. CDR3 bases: TGCGCCAGCAGCCGCGCCAGGGGACCTGGAAACACCATATATTTT. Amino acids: CASSRARGPGNTIYF.

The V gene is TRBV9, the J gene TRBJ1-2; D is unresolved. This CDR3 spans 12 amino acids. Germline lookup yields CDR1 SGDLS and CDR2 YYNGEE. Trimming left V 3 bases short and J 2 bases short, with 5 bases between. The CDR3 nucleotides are TGTGCCAGCAGCGCCGAAAACTATGGCTACACCTTC. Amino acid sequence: CASSAENYGYTF.

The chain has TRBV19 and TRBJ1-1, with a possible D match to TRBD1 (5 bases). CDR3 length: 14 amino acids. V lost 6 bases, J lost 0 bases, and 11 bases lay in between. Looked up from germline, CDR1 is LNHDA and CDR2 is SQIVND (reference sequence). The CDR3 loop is CASSERGLNTEAFF. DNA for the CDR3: TGTGCCAGTAGCGAACGGGGGTTGAACACTGAAGCTTTCTTT.

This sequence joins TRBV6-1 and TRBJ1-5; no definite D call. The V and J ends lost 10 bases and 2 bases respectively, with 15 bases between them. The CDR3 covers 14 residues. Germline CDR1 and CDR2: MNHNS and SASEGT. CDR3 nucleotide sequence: TGTGCCACCGGTACGACCGAGGGCAATCAGCCCCAGCATTTT. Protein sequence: CATGTTEGNQPQHF.

The CDR3 bases are TGTGCCAGCAGTGACACAGCAACTAATGAAAAACTGTTTTTT. This encodes CASSDTATNEKLFF. The chain recombines TRBV2 with TRBJ1-4; D is unresolved. The CDR3 is 14 residues long. Trimming left V 3 bases short and J 0 bases short, with 5 bases between. CDR1 SNHLY and CDR2 FYNNEI come from the germline V gene.

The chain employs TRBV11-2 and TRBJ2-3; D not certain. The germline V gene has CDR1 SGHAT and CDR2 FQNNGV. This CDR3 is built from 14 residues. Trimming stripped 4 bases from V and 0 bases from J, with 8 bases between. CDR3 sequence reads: CASSWTPSTDTQYF. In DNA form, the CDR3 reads TGTGCCAGCAGCTGGACCCCTAGCACAGATACGCAGTATTTT.

The DNA of the CDR3 is TGTGCCAGCAGTGACTCAGCAGGGGGCGGCACAGATACGCAGTATTTT. Translating it yields CASSDSAGGGTDTQYF. The rearrangement joins TRBV6-4 to TRBJ2-3; 8 nucleotides line up with TRBD1. The CDR3 is 16 amino acids. The V segment lost 0 bases and the J segment 1 base; nucleotides outside the gene matches: 3. Germline-derived CDR1 and CDR2 are MRHNA and SNTAGT.